This TCR beta chain was found in a study of post-analysis software for immune sequencing data. Study-wide background: The study covered relapsing-remitting, secondary progressive and progressive-relapsing courses of multiple sclerosis.

Comments on this clonotype: The target antigen is unknown.

Findings of the study overall: Controls had lower frequencies than patients of a handful of TRBV segments, which included TRBV5-6, TRBV5-1 and TRBV20-1. Multiple sclerosis was associated with a significant reduction in normalized Chao1 diversity relative to controls. Same-batch preparations were strongly co-clustered by F measure.

cDNA libraries of TCR beta carried unique molecular identifiers. Between about 0.95 and 11 million T cells gave rise to some 490,000 cDNA molecules. MiXCR, run by TCRdb on the PCR reads, gives a single entry per CDR3 protein. The profile shows about 770,000 distinct CDR3 sequences, more than 45% of them singletons. CDR3 length equals 15 residues. The germline CDR1 and CDR2 sequences are MNHNY and SVGAGI (reference sequence). Trimming shortened V by 10 bases and J by 0 bases, and 19 bases separated the two germline ends. The chain joins TRBV6-6 to TRBJ2-7, with D unclear. The sequenced sample consisted of blood. The TCR sequence derives from a girl aged 10-17 years with multiple sclerosis. The CDR3 DNA is TGTGCCACCCTGACGCGGATCTCAAACTCCTACGAGCAGTACTTC. This gives the protein CATLTRISNSYEQYF.